This T cell receptor (beta chain) was obtained from a study of spatial heterogeneity in lung cancer. The wider study: The mean occurrence of each unique TCR and UMI combination in raw reads exceeded eight.

Notes on the study in general: Blood carried ubiquitous expanded tumor TCRs more at resection than follow-up.

Time point described: sample taken at primary tumor resection. Researchers sequenced whole RNA taken from tumor, nontumor lung or frozen PBMC without sorting. Every TCR cDNA molecule bore a unique molecular identifier. A single record per CDR3 protein comes from TCRdb applying MiXCR to the 5' RACE reads. The table includes more than 20,000 distinct CDR3 sequences, about 4.7% detected once. The sample holds many counts of this clonotype. Its cognate antigen is unknown. After removal of 3 bases from V and 5 bases from J, the junction contained 8 bases not matched to a gene. CDR1 DFQATT and CDR2 SNEGSKA come from the germline V gene (reference sequence). The CDR3 covers 15 residues.

The receptor comes from a male donor with early-stage non-small cell lung cancer. V is TRBV20-1 and J is TRBJ2-4; 9 bases match TRBD2. Sequencing was performed on PBMCs, taken at surgery. CDR3 in amino acids: CSARQRGVSQNIQYF. CDR3 bases: TGCAGTGCTAGGCAGCGGGGGGTTAGCCAAAACATTCAGTACTTC.